The 4 T cell receptor beta chains reported below all come from one sample, sequenced in a study of regulatory T cells in long-lasting Graves disease. Both iRepertoire HTBI primers and Arm-PCR of CDR3 regions were used to build the TCR beta libraries. TCRdb passed the multiplex PCR reads through MiXCR, listing each CDR3 protein once. The table includes 440,000 or so distinct CDR3 sequences, about 15% detected once. Documented time point: newly diagnosed GD, antithyroid drugs for less than 3 months. The TCR library was prepared using RNA isolated from PBMCs. These data also formed part of another study, on T cells in Graves' hyperthyroidism and ophthalmopathy.

The specimen comprised peripheral blood mononuclear cells (PBMCs), sampled at new diagnosis, from a patient treated with antithyroid drugs. These receptors were taken from a woman in her 30s with Graves disease.

In this sample, this clonotype turned up a few times. The CDR3 sequence: CAISGASGPNTNTGELFF. The DNA for the CDR3 is TGTGCCATCAGTGGGGCTAGCGGGCCGAACACGAACACCGGGGAGCTGTTTTTT. The chain combines TRBV10-3 with TRBJ2-2, with 8 bases lining up with TRBD2. With V trimmed by 4 bases and J by 0 bases, 10 bases remained unmatched. This CDR3 has 18 amino acids. Germline CDR1 ENHRY, CDR2 SYGVKD.

CDR3 bases: TGCGCCAGCAGCCAAGTGGGGAAAGGCATCTACGAGCAGTACTTC. Amino acid sequence: CASSQVGKGIYEQYF. The chain has TRBV4-1 and TRBJ2-7; D gene unclear. The V and J ends lost 1 base and 3 bases respectively, with 13 bases between them. In germline, CDR1 is MGHRA, CDR2 YSYEKL. CDR3 length equals 15 residues.

This clonotype was recorded many times. The V and J genes are TRBV12-3 or TRBV12-4 and TRBJ2-1, with D possibly being TRBD2 (6 bases). The CDR3 loop spans 16 amino acids. The V gene lost 0 bases and the J gene lost 4 bases, with 13 bases spanning the gap. CDR3 in amino acids: CASSLALRGLYNEQFF. CDR3 coding DNA: TGTGCCAGCAGTTTAGCGCTTAGGGGACTTTACAATGAGCAGTTCTTC.

This clonotype was counted a few times. The chain recombines TRBV5-1 with TRBJ2-2, with 12 bases fitting TRBD2. The CDR3 consists of 20 residues. Germline trimming cut 2 bases from V and 3 bases from J; bases unmatched to any gene: 14. CDR1 and CDR2 from the germline V gene are SGHRS and YFSETQ. The CDR3 here is CASSFGVLAGGPGHTGELFF. The CDR3 DNA follows: TGCGCCAGCAGCTTTGGGGTGCTAGCGGGAGGGCCTGGCCACACCGGGGAGCTGTTTTTT.